Each of the 12 T cell receptor beta chains below was sequenced from the same sample in a study of cytomegalovirus exposure and HLA in healthy donors. A multiplex PCR was run with 60 Vbeta primers and 13 Jbeta primers. The table came from immunoSEQ multiplex PCR; TCRdb's copy has only in-frame clones and leaves some out. Altogether under 200,000 clones are present, roughly 80% being singletons, with the ten largest covering around 2%. The material sequenced was PBMCs. These receptor sequences come from a human donor in good health.

This clone was observed a handful of times. The chain couples TRBV11-3 to TRBJ1-1; D is undetermined. The CDR3 contains 14 residues. The V end was cut by 1 base, the J end by 1 base, with 7 bases between. CDR1 is SGHNT and CDR2 is YENEEA in the germline V gene. The CDR3: CASSLGPSNTEAFF. The CDR3 DNA is TGTGCCAGCAGCTTAGGTCCATCGAACACTGAAGCTTTCTTT.

V gene TRBV4-3 combines with J gene TRBJ2-7; 10 bases align to TRBD1. V trimming: 1 base; J trimming: 4 bases; junction bases outside the gene matches: 4. This CDR3 has 15 amino acids. Germline V gene data show CDR1 as LGHNA and CDR2 as YSLEER. CDR3 DNA: TGCGCCAGCAGCCAAGTCCGGACAGGGGGTTACGAGCAGTACTTC. Its protein is CASSQVRTGGYEQYF.

CDR3 nucleotides: TGTGCCAGCAGTGAGGACAGCTATAAAATGAACACTGAAGCTTTCTTT. This gives the protein CASSEDSYKMNTEAFF. The J gene is TRBJ1-1, the V gene TRBV6-1; D might be TRBD1 (6 bases). Trimming pared 3 bases from V and 0 bases from J, leaving 14 bases between. The CDR3 extends over 16 amino acids. CDR1 and CDR2 from the germline V gene are MNHNS and SASEGT.

This clone was seen more than once but under ten times. V and J are TRBV6-6 and TRBJ2-2; possibly TRBD2 for D (5 bases). Trimming removed 7 bases at V and 4 bases at J, with 10 bases between. This CDR3 is 13 amino acids long. Germline CDR1 MNHNY, CDR2 SVGAGI (reference sequence). For the CDR3, the DNA is TGTGCCAGCAAGGCGGCGGGCACCGGGGAGCTGTTTTTT. It encodes CASKAAGTGELFF.

This chain uses TRBV7-3 with TRBJ2-3, with a tentative D call TRBD1 (6 bases). The V gene's germline CDR1 is SGHTA and CDR2 FQGTGA. The CDR3 has 16 residues. Trimming shortened V by 5 bases and J by 0 bases, and 15 bases separated the two germline ends. The CDR3 DNA follows: TGTGCCAGCAGCCCCAACGGGGACACGAGCACAGATACGCAGTATTTT. This encodes CASSPNGDTSTDTQYF.

CDR3 in DNA: TGTGCCAGCAGGTCCTCGGACAACTCTGGAAACACCATATATTTT. This translates into CASRSSDNSGNTIYF. The chain uses TRBV27 and TRBJ1-3; tentatively, D is TRBD1 (5 bases). Germline CDR1 MNHEY, CDR2 SMNVEV (reference sequence). V was trimmed by 6 bases and J by 0 bases, leaving 12 bases between them. CDR3 size: 15 residues.

The rearrangement links TRBV18 to TRBJ2-1, with TRBD2 identical over 10 bases. This CDR3 spans 17 amino acids. Germline V gene lookup returns CDR1 KGHSH and CDR2 LQKENI. V lost 3 bases to trimming and J lost 4 bases; unmatched junction nucleotides: 9. As DNA, the CDR3 is TGTGCCAGCTCACCCGCGCGACTAGCGGGCTTATACAATGAGCAGTTCTTC. Its protein product is CASSPARLAGLYNEQFF.

There are a few counts of this clone. The chain has TRBV5-5 and TRBJ1-4, with 8 positions matching TRBD1. There are 15 residues in the CDR3. J was trimmed by 5 bases and V by 0 bases; bases with no gene match: 3. Germline V gene data show CDR1 as SGHKS and CDR2 as YYEKEE (reference sequence). DNA of the CDR3: TGTGCCAGCAGCTTGGGTCGGACAGGGAATGAAAAACTGTTTTTT. Its translation is CASSLGRTGNEKLFF.

This chain links TRBV18 with TRBJ1-6; 8 bases line up with TRBD1. V trimming: 4 bases; J trimming: 6 bases; junction bases outside the gene matches: 5. The CDR3 consists of 15 residues. CDR1 is KGHSH and CDR2 is LQKENI in the germline V gene. The CDR3 nucleotides read TGTGCCAGCTCACGTGCAGACAGGGGTAATTCACCCCTCCACTTT. Translating gives CASSRADRGNSPLHF.

The CDR3 sequence: CAISEASNGQGGIDTQYF. DNA of the CDR3: TGTGCCATCAGTGAAGCTTCTAATGGACAGGGAGGCATAGATACGCAGTATTTT. The rearrangement joins TRBV10-3 to TRBJ2-3; TRBD1 matches at 8 bases. The CDR3 is 18 amino acids. Germline CDR1 reads ENHRY; CDR2 reads SYGVKD. J gave up 5 bases and V 3 bases, and 16 bases lay outside the gene matches.

The sample holds many counts of this clone. This chain joins TRBV7-9 and TRBJ1-1, with D perhaps matching TRBD1 (5 bases). The germline V and J ends were trimmed by 4 bases and 10 bases, with 16 bases remaining between them. CDR3 length equals 13 residues. CDR1 SEHNR and CDR2 FQNEAQ come from the germline V gene (reference sequence). CDR3 nucleotide sequence: TGTGCCAGCAGCTCCCAGGGACTCCTAGTAGCTTTCTTT. As protein: CASSSQGLLVAFF.

In this sample, this clone turned up a few times. The CDR3 reads CASSLGLAGDNEQFF. The CDR3 DNA follows: TGTGCCAGCAGCTTAGGACTAGCGGGTGACAATGAGCAGTTCTTC. The rearrangement joins TRBV13 to TRBJ2-1, with TRBD2 matching 9 bases. V lost 0 bases, J lost 5 bases, and 2 bases stayed unmatched. CDR3 size: 15 residues. The germline V gene encodes CDR1 PRHDT and CDR2 FYEKMQ (reference sequence).